The 24 T cell receptor beta chains listed next were all sequenced from one sample in a study of shared clonotypes between healthy human individuals (dated by TCRdb to 2020 to 2022). Library construction relied on the immunoSEQ multiplex PCR assay. In TCRdb, the immuneACCESS table is reduced to in-frame sequences with V and J assigned. These tables do not hold every clone; where another copy was compared, an unresolved V gene accounts for under half, and the others remain unexplained. This sample holds about 670,000 clones; roughly 78% were observed only once. Together, the top ten hold 1.5% to 2% of the sample. The specimen sequenced was memory CD4+ T cells sorted from blood. Taken with the paper, the label for cell subset or site translates to: CD45RA-negative fraction. These TCRs come from a woman younger than 45 in good health.

The J gene is TRBJ2-5, the V gene TRBV19; D unclear. The V end lost 3 bases, the J end lost 0 bases, and 8 bases lay between the germline ends. CDR1 is LNHDA and CDR2 is SQIVND in the germline V gene (reference sequence). The CDR3 is made up of 14 amino acids. The CDR3 DNA reads TGTGCCAGTAGTATTGCAGGATACCAAGAGACCCAGTACTTC. Translation: CASSIAGYQETQYF.

The table lists this clone with a count of one. The gene calls are TRBV5-6 and TRBJ1-4; D might be TRBD1 (5 bases). V was cut by 1 base and J by 4 bases, with 11 bases left in between. This CDR3 comprises 15 residues. The V gene's germline CDR1 is SGHDT and CDR2 YYEEEE. The CDR3 nucleotides are TGTGCCAGCAGCTTGAACCGGGGCCATAATGAAAAACTGTTTTTT. This codes for CASSLNRGHNEKLFF.

In this sample, this clone turned up many times. V usage is TRBV4-2 and J usage is TRBJ2-5; 13 nucleotides match TRBD2. Trimming cost V 6 bases and J 4 bases; bases outside gene matches: 8. The CDR3 totals 16 residues. Germline values: CDR1 LGHNA, CDR2 YNFKEQ. The CDR3 protein is CASSRTSGSYGETQYF. Written as DNA, the CDR3 is TGTGCCAGCAGTCGGACTAGCGGGAGTTACGGAGAGACCCAGTACTTC.

In regard to this clone: Other DNA sequences in the same sample also yield this CDR3. This sequence joins TRBV11-2 and TRBJ2-5; D remains unclear. The CDR3 has 12 amino acids. Between the trimmed V and J ends, which lost 6 bases and 5 bases, there was a span of 10 bases. The germline CDR1 and CDR2 sequences are SGHAT and FQNNGV. CDR3 in DNA: TGTGCCAGCAGTTTAAATCGGGAGACCCAGTACTTC. Protein: CASSLNRETQYF.

The chain has TRBV2 and TRBJ1-4; unclear D gene. The CDR3 loop spans 13 amino acids. CDR1 is SNHLY and CDR2 is FYNNEI in the germline V gene. Trimming pared 7 bases from V and 0 bases from J, leaving 6 bases between. The chain's CDR3 is CASKGTTNEKLFF. Written as DNA, the CDR3 is TGTGCCAGCAAGGGTACAACTAATGAAAAACTGTTTTTT.

This clone was observed a handful of times. This chain joins TRBV28 and TRBJ1-2; TRBD1 matches at 9 bases. Germline V gene lookup returns CDR1 MDHEN and CDR2 SYDVKM. The CDR3 spans 14 residues. Trimming at V came to 5 bases and at J to 8 bases, leaving 9 bases not matched to a gene. The CDR3, as DNA: TGTGCCAGCAGTGAGAACAGGGGGCTTCACGGCTACACCTTC. Protein: CASSENRGLHGYTF.

The rearrangement uses TRBV2 and TRBJ1-4; D possibly corresponds to TRBD1 (5 bases). The V gene lost 5 bases and the J gene lost 5 bases, with 15 bases spanning the gap. The CDR3 runs 15 residues. CDR1 is SNHLY, CDR2 FYNNEI, per germline. CDR3 DNA: TGTGCCAGCAGTCTACAGAAAGGGACCAATGAAAAACTGTTTTTT. Encoded protein: CASSLQKGTNEKLFF. The full variable domain, rest sourced from reference TRBV2 and TRBJ1-4, is EPEVTQTPSHQVTQMGQEVILRCVPISNHLYFYWYRQILGQKVEFLVSFYNNEISEKSEIFDDQFSVERPDGSNFTLKIRSTKLEDSAMYFCASSLQKGTNEKLFFGSGTQLSVL.

This clone showed up just once. V is TRBV28 and J is TRBJ2-3; 8 bases fit TRBD2. After removal of 5 bases from V and 7 bases from J, the junction contained 14 bases not matched to a gene. Germline V gives CDR1 MDHEN, CDR2 SYDVKM. CDR3 size: 16 residues. CDR3 sequence (DNA): TGTGCCAGCAGTCCCCGGACTAGCCGGGGTATTAATACGCAGTATTTT. Translation gives CASSPRTSRGINTQYF.

The V gene is TRBV19, the J gene TRBJ2-7; 8 nucleotides align to TRBD1. Losses at the gene ends were 6 bases for V and 3 bases for J; bases not matched to a gene: 7. Looked up from germline, CDR1 is LNHDA and CDR2 is SQIVND (reference sequence). The CDR3 is made up of 14 amino acids. The CDR3 DNA is TGTGCCAGTAGGGGGACAGGAGGAAGCTACGAGCAGTACTTC. This gives the protein CASRGTGGSYEQYF.

V is TRBV28 and J is TRBJ2-3; a weak D match, TRBD2 (5 bases). Germline V gene sequence: CDR1 MDHEN, CDR2 SYDVKM. V gave up 2 bases and J gave up 2 bases, with 8 bases separating them. The CDR3 consists of 14 residues. CDR3 residues: CASSLRGLTDTQYF. The CDR3 DNA reads TGTGCCAGCAGTTTACGAGGACTCACAGATACGCAGTATTTT.

The chain is built from TRBV5-4 and TRBJ2-7; 8 positions match TRBD1. V gave up 4 bases and J gave up 5 bases; unmatched junction bases: 8. Germline values: CDR1 SGHNT, CDR2 YYREEE (reference sequence). The CDR3 contains 14 residues. DNA for the CDR3: TGTGCCAGCAGCGTAAAGACAGGGGTCAACGAGCAGTACTTC. It encodes CASSVKTGVNEQYF.

This chain joins TRBV4-1 and TRBJ1-2; D unclear. This CDR3 is 17 amino acids long. Trimming removed 1 base from V and 5 bases from J, with 20 bases in between. CDR1 and CDR2 from the germline V gene are MGHRA and YSYEKL. The CDR3 nucleotides are TGCGCCAGCAGCCAAGTGCACGGTGAACCTTTTAGTTATGGCTACACCTTC. Translation: CASSQVHGEPFSYGYTF.

This chain links TRBV18 with TRBJ1-4, with TRBD1 as a possible D gene (5 bases). The CDR3 length is 13 residues. Per germline, CDR1 KGHSH and CDR2 LQKENI. Trimming took 6 bases from V and 3 from J, leaving 8 bases between them. The CDR3 DNA reads TGTGCCAGCTCCAGGGCATCTAATGAAAAACTGTTTTTT. Its protein is CASSRASNEKLFF.

This clone was recorded only once. The chain joins TRBV27 to TRBJ2-7; D unclear. CDR1 is MNHEY and CDR2 is SMNVEV in the germline V gene (reference sequence). Trimming pared 2 bases from V and 4 bases from J, leaving 9 bases between. CDR3 length equals 13 residues. CDR3 loop: CASSLRAFYEQYF. The CDR3 DNA reads as TGTGCCAGCAGTTTACGGGCATTTTACGAGCAGTACTTC.

The chain recombines TRBV2 with TRBJ2-3, with 10 bases identical to TRBD2. J lost 4 bases, V lost 7 bases, and 20 bases had no gene match. The germline V gene encodes CDR1 SNHLY and CDR2 FYNNEI. This CDR3 has 19 residues. The CDR3, as DNA: TGTGCCAGCAATAGGCTAGCGGGAGCTCGCCTCGGTGGCGCAGATACGCAGTATTTT. Translated, it gives CASNRLAGARLGGADTQYF.

The V gene is TRBV19, the J gene TRBJ1-1, with a tentative D call TRBD1 (5 bases). The length of the CDR3 is 14 residues. Germline CDR1 is LNHDA and CDR2 is SQIVND (reference sequence). V lost 6 bases, J lost 1 base, and 12 bases lay in between. CDR3 residues: CASSDSIRNTEAFF. In nucleotides, the CDR3 is TGTGCCAGTAGCGACAGTATAAGGAACACTGAAGCTTTCTTT.

The chain recombines TRBV28 with TRBJ2-7; 9 bases align to TRBD2. CDR1 MDHEN and CDR2 SYDVKM come from the germline V gene. This CDR3 has 14 residues. V shed 3 bases and J 5 bases; nucleotides not matched to a gene: 5. CDR3 amino acids: CASSFKREADEQYF. DNA of the CDR3: TGTGCCAGCAGTTTCAAGCGGGAGGCGGACGAGCAGTACTTC.

This clone showed up just once. J is TRBJ2-3 and V is TRBV28; D might be TRBD2 (6 bases). This CDR3 has 15 residues. Germline V gives CDR1 MDHEN, CDR2 SYDVKM. Trimming cost V 8 bases and J 6 bases, with 21 bases left between them. Here the CDR3 DNA reads TGTGCCAGCTGGAGGGCCGGGACCCGCGTGGATACGCAGTATTTT. The encoded protein is CASWRAGTRVDTQYF.

The rearrangement uses TRBV5-1 and TRBJ2-7; 8 nucleotides match TRBD1. Trimming at V came to 0 bases and at J to 6 bases, leaving 5 bases not matched to a gene. CDR1 and CDR2 from the germline V gene are SGHRS and YFSETQ. This CDR3 comprises 14 residues. This chain's CDR3 is CASSLGTGTAEQYF. CDR3 nucleotides: TGCGCCAGCAGCTTGGGGACAGGGACGGCCGAGCAGTACTTC.

The chain combines TRBV5-1 with TRBJ2-2; TRBD1 aligns across 8 bases. The CDR3 has 14 residues. The germline V gene has CDR1 SGHRS and CDR2 YFSETQ. V was pared by 6 bases and J by 3 bases, with 4 bases of the junction left unmatched. The CDR3 spells CASTQGGYTGELFF. The CDR3 DNA reads TGCGCCAGCACACAGGGGGGATACACCGGGGAGCTGTTTTTT. Drawing the rest from reference TRBV5-1 and TRBJ2-2, the complete variable domain is KAGVTQTPRYLIKTRGQQVTLSCSPISGHRSVSWYQQTPGQGLQFLFEYFSETQRNKGNFPGRFSGRQFSNSRSEMNVSTLELGDSALYLCASTQGGYTGELFFGEGSRLTVL.

The chain has TRBV28 and TRBJ1-5; D gene uncertain. This CDR3 region has 14 residues. Germline CDR1 reads MDHEN; CDR2 reads SYDVKM. V lost 5 bases and J lost 4, with 12 bases in between. In DNA form, the CDR3 reads TGTGCCAGCAGTCCATACAGAGGAAATCAGCCCCAGCATTTT. This encodes CASSPYRGNQPQHF.

The rearrangement links TRBV7-2 to TRBJ2-5; TRBD1 matches 7 bases. The CDR3 loop spans 14 amino acids. Germline trimming cut 2 bases from V and 3 bases from J; bases unmatched to any gene: 3. CDR1 and CDR2 (germline): SGHTA, FQGNSA. CDR3 sequence reads: CASSLRGGEETQYF. As DNA, the CDR3 is TGTGCCAGCAGCTTAAGAGGGGGCGAAGAGACCCAGTACTTC.

There are many counts of this clone. The V gene is TRBV5-4, the J gene TRBJ2-7; weak D call: TRBD1 (6 bases). Trimming took off 5 bases at V and 0 bases at J, with 12 bases between the two ends. The CDR3 has 14 amino acids. Germline V lookup: CDR1 SGHNT, CDR2 YYREEE (reference sequence). CDR3 nucleotides: TGTGCCAGCAGTTACGGACAGAGCTCCTACGAGCAGTACTTC. It yields the protein CASSYGQSSYEQYF.

The J gene is TRBJ1-1, the V gene TRBV19, with unresolved D. Germline values: CDR1 LNHDA, CDR2 SQIVND (reference sequence). Trimming removed 3 bases from V and 11 bases from J, with 13 bases in between. The CDR3 spans 12 residues. CDR3 coding DNA: TGTGCCAGTAGTATTCAAGCAGGAAAGGCTTTCTTT. Its translation: CASSIQAGKAFF.